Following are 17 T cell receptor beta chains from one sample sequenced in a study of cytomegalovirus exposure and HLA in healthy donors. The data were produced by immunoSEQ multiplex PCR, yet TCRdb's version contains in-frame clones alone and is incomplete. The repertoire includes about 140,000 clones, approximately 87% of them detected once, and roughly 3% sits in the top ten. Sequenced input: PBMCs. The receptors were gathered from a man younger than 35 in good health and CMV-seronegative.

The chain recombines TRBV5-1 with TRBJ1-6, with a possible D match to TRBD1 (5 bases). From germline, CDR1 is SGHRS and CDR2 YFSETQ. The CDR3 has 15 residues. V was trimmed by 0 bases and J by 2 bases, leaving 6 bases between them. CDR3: CASSLEGAYNSPLHF. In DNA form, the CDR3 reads TGCGCCAGCAGCTTGGAAGGGGCCTATAATTCACCCCTCCACTTT.

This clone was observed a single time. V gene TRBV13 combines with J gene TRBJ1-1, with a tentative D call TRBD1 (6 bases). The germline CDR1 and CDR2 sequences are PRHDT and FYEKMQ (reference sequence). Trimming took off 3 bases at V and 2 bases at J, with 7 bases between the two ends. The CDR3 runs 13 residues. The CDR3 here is CASSFRGNTEAFF. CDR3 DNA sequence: TGTGCCAGCAGCTTCAGGGGAAACACTGAAGCTTTCTTT. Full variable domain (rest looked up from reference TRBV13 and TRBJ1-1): AAGVIQSPRHLIKEKRETATLKCYPIPRHDTVYWYQQGPGQDPQFLISFYEKMQSDKGSIPDRFSAQQFSDYHSELNMSSLELGDSALYFCASSFRGNTEAFFGQGTRLTVV.

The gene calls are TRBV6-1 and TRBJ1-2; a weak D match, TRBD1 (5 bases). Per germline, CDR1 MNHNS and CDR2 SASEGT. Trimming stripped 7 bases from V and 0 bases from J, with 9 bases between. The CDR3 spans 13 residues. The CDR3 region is CASTPGTNYGYTF. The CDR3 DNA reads TGTGCCAGCACCCCAGGGACTAACTATGGCTACACCTTC.

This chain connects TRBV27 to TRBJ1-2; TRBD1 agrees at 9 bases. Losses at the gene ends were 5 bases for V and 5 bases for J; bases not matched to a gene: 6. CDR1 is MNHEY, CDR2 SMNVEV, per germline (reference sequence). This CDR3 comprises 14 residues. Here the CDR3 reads CASSPTGGTYGYTF. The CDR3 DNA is TGTGCCAGCAGTCCGACAGGGGGAACTTATGGCTACACCTTC.

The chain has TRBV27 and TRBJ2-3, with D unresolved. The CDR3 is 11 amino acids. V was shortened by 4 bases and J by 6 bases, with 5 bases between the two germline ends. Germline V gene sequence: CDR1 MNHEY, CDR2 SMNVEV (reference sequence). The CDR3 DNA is TGTGCCAGCAGTTCCCTGGATACGCAGTATTTT. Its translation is CASSSLDTQYF.

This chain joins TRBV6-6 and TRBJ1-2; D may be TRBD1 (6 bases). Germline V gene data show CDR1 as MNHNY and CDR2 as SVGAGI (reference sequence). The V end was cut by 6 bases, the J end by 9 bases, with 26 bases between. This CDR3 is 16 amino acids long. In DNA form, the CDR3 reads TGTGCCAGCAGCCGCCCTCGACAGGTAGAGCGTGGGAGCTACACCTTC. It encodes CASSRPRQVERGSYTF.

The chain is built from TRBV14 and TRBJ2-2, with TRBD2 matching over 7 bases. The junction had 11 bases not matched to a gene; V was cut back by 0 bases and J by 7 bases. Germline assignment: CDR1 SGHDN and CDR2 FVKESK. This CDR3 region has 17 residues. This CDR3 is CASSQEFPGGIGGELFF. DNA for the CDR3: TGTGCCAGCAGCCAAGAATTCCCGGGAGGAATCGGCGGGGAGCTGTTTTTT.

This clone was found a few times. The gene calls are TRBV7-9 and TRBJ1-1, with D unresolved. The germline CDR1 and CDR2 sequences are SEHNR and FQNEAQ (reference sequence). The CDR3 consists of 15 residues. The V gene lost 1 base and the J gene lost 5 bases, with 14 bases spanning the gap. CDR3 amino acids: CASSLGAGGGTEAFF. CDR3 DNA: TGTGCCAGCAGCTTAGGAGCGGGCGGCGGAACTGAAGCTTTCTTT.

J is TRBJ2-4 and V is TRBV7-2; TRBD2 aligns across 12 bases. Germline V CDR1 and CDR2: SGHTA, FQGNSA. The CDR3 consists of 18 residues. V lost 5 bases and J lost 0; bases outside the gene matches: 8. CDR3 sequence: CASSLTSGRMEAKNIQYF. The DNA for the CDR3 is TGTGCCAGCAGCCTGACTAGCGGGAGAATGGAAGCCAAAAACATTCAGTACTTC.

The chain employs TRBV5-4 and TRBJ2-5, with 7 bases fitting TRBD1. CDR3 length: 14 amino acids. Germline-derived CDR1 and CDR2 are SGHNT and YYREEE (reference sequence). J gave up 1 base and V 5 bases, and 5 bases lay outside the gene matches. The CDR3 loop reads CASRTNRGQETQYF. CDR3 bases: TGTGCCAGCAGGACCAACAGGGGCCAAGAGACCCAGTACTTC.

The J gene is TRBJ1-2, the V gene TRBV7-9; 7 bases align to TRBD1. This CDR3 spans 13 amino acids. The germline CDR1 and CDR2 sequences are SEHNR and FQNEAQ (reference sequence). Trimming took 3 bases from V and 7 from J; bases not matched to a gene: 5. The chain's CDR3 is CASSLGTVGGYTF. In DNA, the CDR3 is TGTGCCAGCAGCTTGGGGACAGTCGGTGGCTACACCTTC.

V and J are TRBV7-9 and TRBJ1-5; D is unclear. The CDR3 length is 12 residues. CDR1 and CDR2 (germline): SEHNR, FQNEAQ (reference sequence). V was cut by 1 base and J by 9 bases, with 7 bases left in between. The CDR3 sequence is CASSLDYGPQHF. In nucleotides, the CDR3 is TGTGCCAGCAGCTTAGACTATGGGCCCCAGCATTTT.

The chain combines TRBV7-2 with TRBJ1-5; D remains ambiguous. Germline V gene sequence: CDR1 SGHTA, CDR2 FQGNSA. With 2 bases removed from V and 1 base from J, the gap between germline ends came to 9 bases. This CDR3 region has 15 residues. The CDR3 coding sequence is TGTGCCAGCAGCTTACTGCCCAGAAGCAATCAGCCCCAGCATTTT. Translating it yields CASSLLPRSNQPQHF.

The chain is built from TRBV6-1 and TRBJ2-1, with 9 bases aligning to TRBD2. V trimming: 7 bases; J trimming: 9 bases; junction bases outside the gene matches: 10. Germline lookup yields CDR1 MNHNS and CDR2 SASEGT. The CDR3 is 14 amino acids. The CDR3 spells CASTERGAGFEQFF. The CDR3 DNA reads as TGTGCCAGCACGGAGCGGGGGGCCGGGTTTGAGCAGTTCTTC.

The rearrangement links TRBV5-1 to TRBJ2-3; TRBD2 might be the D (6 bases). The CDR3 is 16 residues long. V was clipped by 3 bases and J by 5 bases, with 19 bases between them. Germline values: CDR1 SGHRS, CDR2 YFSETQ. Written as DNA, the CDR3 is TGCGCCAGCAGCTCCCCCAAGTACGGGAGAGTAGATACGCAGTATTTT. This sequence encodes CASSSPKYGRVDTQYF. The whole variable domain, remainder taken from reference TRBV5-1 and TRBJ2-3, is KAGVTQTPRYLIKTRGQQVTLSCSPISGHRSVSWYQQTPGQGLQFLFEYFSETQRNKGNFPGRFSGRQFSNSRSEMNVSTLELGDSALYLCASSSPKYGRVDTQYFGPGTRLTVL.

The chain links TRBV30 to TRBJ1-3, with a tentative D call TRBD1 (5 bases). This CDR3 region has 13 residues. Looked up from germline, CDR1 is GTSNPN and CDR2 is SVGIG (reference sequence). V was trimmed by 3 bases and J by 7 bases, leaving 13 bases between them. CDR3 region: CAWRGASGNTIYF. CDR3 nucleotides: TGTGCCTGGAGAGGGGCTAGTGGGAACACCATATATTTT.

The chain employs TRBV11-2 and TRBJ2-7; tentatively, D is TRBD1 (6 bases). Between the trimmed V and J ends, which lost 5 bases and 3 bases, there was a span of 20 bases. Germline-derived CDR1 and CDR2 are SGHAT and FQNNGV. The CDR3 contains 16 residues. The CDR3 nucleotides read TGTGCCAGCAGCCCAAAGAGCGGACAGAGATACTACGAGCAGTACTTC. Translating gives CASSPKSGQRYYEQYF.